This T cell receptor beta chain originates from a study of shared clonotypes between healthy human individuals. Study information: There were three CD4 naive, three CD4 memory, two CD8 naive and one CD8 memory plates per donor.

Method: immunoSEQ multiplex PCR; TCRdb's copy keeps in-frame clones and lacks some. The sample lists under 1,900,000 clones, approximately 98.5% seen once, with under 0.45% in the top ten. Germline CDR1 and CDR2: MNHEY and SVGAGI. This CDR3 contains 15 residues. V was clipped by 5 bases and J by 5 bases, with 18 bases between them. The source material was naive CD4+ T cells sorted from blood. As for subset: CD45RA+ positively selected. The source of this sequence is a man aged 30 to 39 in good health. V is TRBV6-5 and J is TRBJ2-5; the D call may be TRBD1 or TRBD2 (5 bases each). The CDR3 is CASSPLGAVVETQYF. The CDR3, as DNA: TGTGCCAGCAGTCCCCTCGGGGCCGTGGTCGAGACCCAGTACTTC.